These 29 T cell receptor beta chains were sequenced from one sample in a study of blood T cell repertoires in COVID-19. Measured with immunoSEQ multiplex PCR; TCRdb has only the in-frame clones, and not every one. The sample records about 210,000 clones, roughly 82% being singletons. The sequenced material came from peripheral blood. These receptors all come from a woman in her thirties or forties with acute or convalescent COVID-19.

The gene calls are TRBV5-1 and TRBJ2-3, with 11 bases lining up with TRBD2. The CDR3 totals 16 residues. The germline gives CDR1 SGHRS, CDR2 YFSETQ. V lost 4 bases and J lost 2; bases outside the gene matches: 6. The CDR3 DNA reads TGCGCCAGCAGCCTGGGACTAGCGGTCGACACAGATACGCAGTATTTT. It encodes CASSLGLAVDTDTQYF.

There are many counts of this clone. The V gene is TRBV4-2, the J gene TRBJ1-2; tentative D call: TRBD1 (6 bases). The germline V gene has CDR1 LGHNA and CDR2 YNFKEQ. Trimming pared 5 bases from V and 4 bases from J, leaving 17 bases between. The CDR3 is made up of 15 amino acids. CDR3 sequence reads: CASSYTGTTGYGYTF. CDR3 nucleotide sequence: TGTGCCAGCAGCTACACCGGGACAACGGGCTATGGCTACACCTTC.

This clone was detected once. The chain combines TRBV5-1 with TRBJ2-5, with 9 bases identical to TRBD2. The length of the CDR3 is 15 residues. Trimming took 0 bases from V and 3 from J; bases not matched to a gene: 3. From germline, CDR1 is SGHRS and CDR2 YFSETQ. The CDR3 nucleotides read TGCGCCAGCAGCTTGGCCGGCGGGAGGGAAGAGACCCAGTACTTC. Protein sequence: CASSLAGGREETQYF.

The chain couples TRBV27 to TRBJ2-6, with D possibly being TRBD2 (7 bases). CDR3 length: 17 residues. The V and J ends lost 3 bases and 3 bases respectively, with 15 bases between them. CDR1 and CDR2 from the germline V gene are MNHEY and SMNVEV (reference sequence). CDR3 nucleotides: TGTGCCAGCAGTTTTACCCGGGGGGCAATTGGGGCCAACGTCCTGACTTTC. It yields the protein CASSFTRGAIGANVLTF.

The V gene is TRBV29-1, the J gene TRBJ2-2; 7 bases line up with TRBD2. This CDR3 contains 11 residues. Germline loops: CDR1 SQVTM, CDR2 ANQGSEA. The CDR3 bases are TGCAGTGTGGGGGGGATCGGGGAGCTGTTTTTT. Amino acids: CSVGGIGELFF.

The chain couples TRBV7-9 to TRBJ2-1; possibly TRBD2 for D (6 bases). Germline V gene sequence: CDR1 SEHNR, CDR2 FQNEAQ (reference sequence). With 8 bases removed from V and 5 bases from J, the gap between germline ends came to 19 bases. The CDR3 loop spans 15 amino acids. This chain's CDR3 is CASGGAQRGNNEQFF. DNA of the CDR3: TGTGCCAGCGGCGGGGCCCAGCGAGGAAACAATGAGCAGTTCTTC.

The CDR3 region is CASSPTNSQGLTEAFF. The CDR3 DNA reads TGTGCCAGCTCACCGACAAATTCACAGGGGTTGACTGAAGCTTTCTTT. The chain couples TRBV18 to TRBJ1-1, with 7 positions matching TRBD1. Germline CDR1 reads KGHSH; CDR2 reads LQKENI. The V gene end was trimmed by 3 bases and the J gene end by 5 bases; junction bases not matched to a gene: 12. The CDR3 spans 16 residues.

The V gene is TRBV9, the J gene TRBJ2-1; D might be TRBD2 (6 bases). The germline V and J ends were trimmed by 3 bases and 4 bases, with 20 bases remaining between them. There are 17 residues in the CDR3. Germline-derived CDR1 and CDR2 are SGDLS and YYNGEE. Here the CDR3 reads CASSGIEGLPGYNEQFF. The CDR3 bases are TGTGCCAGCAGCGGAATCGAGGGACTCCCGGGTTACAATGAGCAGTTCTTC.

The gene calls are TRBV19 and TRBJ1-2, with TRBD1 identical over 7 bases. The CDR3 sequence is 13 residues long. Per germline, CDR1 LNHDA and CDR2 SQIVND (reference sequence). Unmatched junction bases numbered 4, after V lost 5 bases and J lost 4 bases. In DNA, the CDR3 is TGTGCCAGTAGTTTTGGGACAGCCTATGGCTACACCTTC. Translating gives CASSFGTAYGYTF.

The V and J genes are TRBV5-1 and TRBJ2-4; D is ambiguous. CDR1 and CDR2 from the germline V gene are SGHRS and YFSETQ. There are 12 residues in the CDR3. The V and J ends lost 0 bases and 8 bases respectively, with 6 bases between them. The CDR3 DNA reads TGCGCCAGCAGCTTGGACCCAGACATTCAGTACTTC. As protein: CASSLDPDIQYF.

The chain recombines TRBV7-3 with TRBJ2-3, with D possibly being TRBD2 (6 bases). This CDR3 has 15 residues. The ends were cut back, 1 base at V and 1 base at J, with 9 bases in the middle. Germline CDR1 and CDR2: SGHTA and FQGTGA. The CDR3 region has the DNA TGTGCCAGCAGCTTAAGAACGGGAGGCACAGATACGCAGTATTTT. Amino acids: CASSLRTGGTDTQYF.

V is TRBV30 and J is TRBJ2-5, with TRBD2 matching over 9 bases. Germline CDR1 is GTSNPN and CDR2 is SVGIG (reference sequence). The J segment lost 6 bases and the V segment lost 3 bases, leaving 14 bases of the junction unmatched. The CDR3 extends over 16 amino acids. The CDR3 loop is CAWSSQGVAGEKTQYF. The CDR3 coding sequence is TGTGCCTGGAGCTCTCAAGGAGTAGCGGGAGAGAAGACCCAGTACTTC.

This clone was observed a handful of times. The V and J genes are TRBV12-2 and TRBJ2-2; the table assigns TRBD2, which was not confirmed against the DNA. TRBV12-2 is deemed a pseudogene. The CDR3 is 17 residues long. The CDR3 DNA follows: TGTGCAAGTCGCTCCGACTTTGCTAGCGGGAGGGAGGGGGAGCTGTTTTTT. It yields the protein CASRSDFASGREGELFF.

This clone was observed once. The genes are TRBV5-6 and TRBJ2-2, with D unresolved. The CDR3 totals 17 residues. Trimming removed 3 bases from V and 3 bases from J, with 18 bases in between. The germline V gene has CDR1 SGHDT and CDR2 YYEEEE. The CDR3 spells CASSSSQVRLDTGELFF. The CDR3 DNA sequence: TGTGCCAGCAGCTCATCCCAGGTTAGATTGGACACCGGGGAGCTGTTTTTT.

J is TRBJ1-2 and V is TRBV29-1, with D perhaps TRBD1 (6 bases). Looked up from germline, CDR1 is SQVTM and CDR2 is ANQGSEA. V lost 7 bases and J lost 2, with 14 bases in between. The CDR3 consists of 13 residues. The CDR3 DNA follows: TGCAGCGACGGATTCCAGGGGAACTATGGCTACACCTTC. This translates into CSDGFQGNYGYTF.

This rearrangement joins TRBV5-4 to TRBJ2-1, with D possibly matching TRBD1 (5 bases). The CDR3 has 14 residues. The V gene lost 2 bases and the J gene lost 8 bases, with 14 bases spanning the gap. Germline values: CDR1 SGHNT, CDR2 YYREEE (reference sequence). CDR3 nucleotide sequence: TGTGCCAGCAGCTTTGAGGTTGGGGCGGATGAGCAGTTCTTC. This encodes CASSFEVGADEQFF. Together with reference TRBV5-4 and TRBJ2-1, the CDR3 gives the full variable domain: ETGVTQSPTHLIKTRGQQVTLRCSSQSGHNTVSWYQQALGQGPQFIFQYYREEENGRGNFPPRFSGLQFPNYSSELNVNALELDDSALYLCASSFEVGADEQFFGPGTRLTVL.

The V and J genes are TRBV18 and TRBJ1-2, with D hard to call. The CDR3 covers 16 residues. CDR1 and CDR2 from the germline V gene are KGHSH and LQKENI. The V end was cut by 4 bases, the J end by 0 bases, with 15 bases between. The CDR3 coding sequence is TGTGCCAGCTCACTCGGGAGGAGTCTTACTAACTATGGCTACACCTTC. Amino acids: CASSLGRSLTNYGYTF.

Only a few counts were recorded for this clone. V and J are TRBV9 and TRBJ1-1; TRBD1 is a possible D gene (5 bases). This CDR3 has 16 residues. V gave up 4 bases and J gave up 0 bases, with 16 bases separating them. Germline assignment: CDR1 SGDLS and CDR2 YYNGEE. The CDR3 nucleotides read TGTGCCAGCAGCACAAGCCCAGGGAACCTGAACACTGAAGCTTTCTTT. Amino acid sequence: CASSTSPGNLNTEAFF.

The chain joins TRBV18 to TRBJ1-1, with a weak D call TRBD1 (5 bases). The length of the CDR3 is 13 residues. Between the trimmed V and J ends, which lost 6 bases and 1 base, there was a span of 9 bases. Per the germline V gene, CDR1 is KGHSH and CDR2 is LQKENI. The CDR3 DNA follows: TGTGCCAGCTCGACAGCCCAGAACACTGAAGCTTTCTTT. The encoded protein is CASSTAQNTEAFF.

The CDR3 region is CASSIGGSNYEQYF. As DNA, the CDR3 is TGTGCCAGTAGTATCGGCGGCTCTAACTACGAGCAGTACTTC. The chain joins TRBV19 to TRBJ2-7; D not resolved. The germline V and J ends were trimmed by 3 bases and 3 bases, with 12 bases remaining between them. There are 14 residues in the CDR3. Looked up from germline, CDR1 is LNHDA and CDR2 is SQIVND (reference sequence).

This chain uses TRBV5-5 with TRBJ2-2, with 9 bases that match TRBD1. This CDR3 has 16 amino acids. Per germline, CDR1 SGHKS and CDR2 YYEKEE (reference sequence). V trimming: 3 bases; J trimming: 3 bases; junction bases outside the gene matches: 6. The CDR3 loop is CASSWGQGGDTGELFF. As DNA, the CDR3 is TGTGCCAGCAGCTGGGGACAGGGAGGGGACACCGGGGAGCTGTTTTTT.

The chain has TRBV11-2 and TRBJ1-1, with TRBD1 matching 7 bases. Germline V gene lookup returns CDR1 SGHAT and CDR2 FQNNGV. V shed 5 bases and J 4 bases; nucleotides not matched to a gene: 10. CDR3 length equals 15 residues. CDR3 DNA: TGTGCCAGCAGCCCGAGACAGGGTCGGGGCACTGAAGCTTTCTTT. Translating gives CASSPRQGRGTEAFF.

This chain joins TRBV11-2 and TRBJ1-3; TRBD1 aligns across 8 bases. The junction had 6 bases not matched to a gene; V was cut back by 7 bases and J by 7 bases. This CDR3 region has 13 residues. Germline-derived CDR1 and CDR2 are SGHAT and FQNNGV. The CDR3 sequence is CASTFRTGNTIYF. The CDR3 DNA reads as TGTGCCAGCACCTTCCGGACAGGGAACACCATATATTTT.

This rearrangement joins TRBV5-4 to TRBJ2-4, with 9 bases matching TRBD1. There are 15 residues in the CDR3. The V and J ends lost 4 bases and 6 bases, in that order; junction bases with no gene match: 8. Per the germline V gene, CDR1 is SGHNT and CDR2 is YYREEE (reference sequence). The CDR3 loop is CASSQQGAGGNIQYF. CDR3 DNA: TGTGCCAGCAGCCAACAGGGGGCCGGTGGAAACATTCAGTACTTC.

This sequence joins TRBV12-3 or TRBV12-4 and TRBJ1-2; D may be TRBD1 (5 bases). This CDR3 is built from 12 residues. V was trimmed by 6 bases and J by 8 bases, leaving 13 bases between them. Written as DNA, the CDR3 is TGTGCCAGCAGCCTAGGGGCGGGGGGCTACACCTTC. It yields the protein CASSLGAGGYTF.

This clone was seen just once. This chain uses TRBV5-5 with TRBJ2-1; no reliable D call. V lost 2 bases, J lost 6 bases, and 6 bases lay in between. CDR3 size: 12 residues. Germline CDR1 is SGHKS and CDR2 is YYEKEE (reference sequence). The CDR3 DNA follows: TGTGCCAGCAGCTTTCCGGGCAATGAGCAGTTCTTC. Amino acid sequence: CASSFPGNEQFF.

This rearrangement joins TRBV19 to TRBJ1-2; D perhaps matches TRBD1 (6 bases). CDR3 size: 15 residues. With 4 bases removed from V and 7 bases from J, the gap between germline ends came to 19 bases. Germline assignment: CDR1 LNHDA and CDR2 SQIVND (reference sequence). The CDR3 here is CASSTGTIPEGGYTF. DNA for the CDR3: TGTGCCAGTAGTACCGGGACAATCCCAGAGGGTGGCTACACCTTC. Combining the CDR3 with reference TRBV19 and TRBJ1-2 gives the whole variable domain DGGITQSPKYLFRKEGQNVTLSCEQNLNHDAMYWYRQDPGQGLRLIYYSQIVNDFQKGDIAEGYSVSREKKESFPLTVTSAQKNPTAFYLCASSTGTIPEGGYTFGSGTRLTVV.

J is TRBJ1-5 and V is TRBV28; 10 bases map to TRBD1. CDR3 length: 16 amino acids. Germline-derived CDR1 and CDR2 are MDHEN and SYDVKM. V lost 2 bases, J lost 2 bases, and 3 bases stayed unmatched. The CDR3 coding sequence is TGTGCCAGCAGTTTACGCGGGACAGGGGGCAATCAGCCCCAGCATTTT. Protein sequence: CASSLRGTGGNQPQHF.

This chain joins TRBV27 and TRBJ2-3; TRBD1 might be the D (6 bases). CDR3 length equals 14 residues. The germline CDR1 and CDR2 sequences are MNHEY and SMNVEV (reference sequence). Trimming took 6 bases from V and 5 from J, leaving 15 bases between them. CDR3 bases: TGTGCCAGCAGAGTAGTTCAGGGGAGAGATACGCAGTATTTT. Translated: CASRVVQGRDTQYF.